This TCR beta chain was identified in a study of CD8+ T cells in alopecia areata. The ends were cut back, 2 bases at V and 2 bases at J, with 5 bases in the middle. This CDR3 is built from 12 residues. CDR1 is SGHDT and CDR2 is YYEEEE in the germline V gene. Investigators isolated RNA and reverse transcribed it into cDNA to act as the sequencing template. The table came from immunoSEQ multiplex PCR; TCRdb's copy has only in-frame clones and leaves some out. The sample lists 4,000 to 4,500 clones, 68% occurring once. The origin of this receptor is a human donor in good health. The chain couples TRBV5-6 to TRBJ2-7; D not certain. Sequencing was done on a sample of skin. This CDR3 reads CASSLKPYEQYF. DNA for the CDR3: TGTGCCAGCAGCTTAAAGCCCTACGAGCAGTACTTC.